This TCR beta chain was captured by sequencing in a study of CD8 T cells in Susac syndrome. CD8+ and CD4+ T cells taken from blood had their TCR beta sequenced. Germline V gene sequence: CDR1 MNHEY, CDR2 SVGAGI. V lost 6 bases, J lost 4 bases, and 4 bases stayed unmatched. This CDR3 spans 14 amino acids. Reverse transcription used 0.5 to 1 ug RNA and random hexamers. It was immunoSEQ multiplex PCR that amplified TCR beta CDR3 across 54 Vbeta and 13 Jbeta. TCRdb fed the immunoSEQ multiplex PCR reads into MiXCR, producing one record per CDR3 protein. The sample holds more than 130,000 distinct CDR3 sequences, roughly 94% seen once.

This TCR was sampled from a human donor in good health. Material for sequencing was CD8+ T cells from PBMCs. This chain joins TRBV6-5 and TRBJ2-1; TRBD1 matches at 9 bases. CDR3: CASRDRGAYNEQFF. Written as DNA, the CDR3 is TGTGCCAGCAGAGACAGGGGGGCATACAATGAGCAGTTCTTC.